This entry describes one T cell receptor beta chain. The antigen is undetermined. Expressed TCRB transcripts were sequenced because the entire RNA isolate underwent reverse transcription. Clones were sequenced by immunoSEQ multiplex PCR, and TCRdb holds only the in-frame ones, with some missing. The repertoire includes approximately 58,000 clones, just under 65% of them detected once, and 0.25% to 0.35% sits in the top ten. This CDR3 has 13 amino acids. The germline V gene encodes CDR1 SGHRS and CDR2 YFSETQ. With 2 bases removed from V and 6 bases from J, the gap between germline ends came to 8 bases. This specimen belongs to a study of beta chain features in type 1 diabetes. Study-wide results and caveats: Type 1 diabetes patients showed a moderate but significant shortening of TCRB CDR3s in all four CD4+ subsets.

The sequencing input was stem cell memory CD4+ T cells from blood. This clonotype was sampled from a woman in her twenties or thirties with type 1 diabetes. This sequence joins TRBV5-1 and TRBJ2-2; tentatively, D is TRBD2 (6 bases). CDR3 residues: CASSFREAGELFF. CDR3 nucleotides: TGCGCCAGCAGCTTTAGGGAGGCCGGGGAGCTGTTTTTT.